Below are 27 T cell receptor beta chains sequenced from a single sample in a study of cytomegalovirus exposure and HLA in healthy donors. PCR primers comprised 60 Vbeta and 13 Jbeta primers. Some clones are missing from TCRdb's copy, which holds only in-frame ones; the method was immunoSEQ multiplex PCR. Counted here are about 150,000 clones, 87% occurring once; the ten biggest clones make up about 5.5%. The sequenced sample consisted of PBMCs. The receptors here all came from a woman aged 25 to 39 in good health and CMV-seronegative.

This clone was counted a few times. The chain uses TRBV6-1 and TRBJ1-6, with TRBD1 matching over 9 bases. The V gene's germline CDR1 is MNHNS and CDR2 SASEGT. The length of the CDR3 is 18 residues. The junction had 14 bases not matched to a gene; V was cut back by 2 bases and J by 9 bases. The CDR3 DNA sequence: TGTGCCAGCAGTGAAAGGTTCGGGACAGGGCTGTCTCCTTCACCCCTCCACTTT. This codes for CASSERFGTGLSPSPLHF.

V gene TRBV7-9 combines with J gene TRBJ2-7; 9 nucleotides line up with TRBD2. The CDR3 runs to 15 residues. Germline V gives CDR1 SEHNR, CDR2 FQNEAQ (reference sequence). V lost 3 bases and J lost 6; bases outside the gene matches: 9. CDR3 sequence reads: CASSFGTSSRSEQYF. The CDR3 region has the DNA TGTGCCAGCAGCTTCGGGACTAGCAGCCGATCCGAGCAGTACTTC.

The gene calls are TRBV5-6 and TRBJ2-7, with TRBD1 matching 7 bases. Trimming removed 4 bases from V and 2 bases from J; junction bases left unmatched: 9. Germline V gene lookup returns CDR1 SGHDT and CDR2 YYEEEE. The CDR3 is 15 amino acids. This CDR3 is CASSVGYRGTYEQYF. The CDR3 DNA is TGTGCCAGCAGCGTTGGTTACAGGGGTACCTACGAGCAGTACTTC.

This clone was counted once. The chain couples TRBV4-3 to TRBJ2-5, with 9 bases fitting TRBD1. Gene TRBJ2-7 matches the end of the DNA better, so the J call may be wrong. The CDR3 sequence is 18 residues long. From germline, CDR1 is LGHNA and CDR2 YSLEER. CDR3 sequence (DNA): TGCGCCAGCAGCCGAGAGTTGCCGGGACAGGGACAGCTCTACGAGCAGTACTTC. Its translation: CASSRELPGQGQLYEQYF.

On this clone: In the same sample, other DNA sequences code for this CDR3. The chain has TRBV27 and TRBJ2-1; D may be TRBD2 (6 bases). This CDR3 is 13 amino acids long. V was pared by 6 bases and J by 6 bases, with 12 bases between. The germline V gene has CDR1 MNHEY and CDR2 SMNVEV (reference sequence). CDR3 region: CASSPRGGNEQFF. CDR3 DNA sequence: TGTGCCAGCAGCCCCCGGGGAGGCAATGAGCAGTTCTTC.

The gene calls are TRBV19 and TRBJ2-7; 7 bases align to TRBD2. CDR1 is LNHDA and CDR2 is SQIVND in the germline V gene (reference sequence). With V trimmed by 3 bases and J by 1 base, 9 bases remained unmatched. The CDR3 covers 16 residues. CDR3: CASSIGGRAFSYEQYF. In DNA, the CDR3 is TGTGCCAGTAGTATCGGAGGGAGGGCCTTTTCCTACGAGCAGTACTTC. Looking up the rest from reference TRBV19 and TRBJ2-7 gives the full variable domain: DGGITQSPKYLFRKEGQNVTLSCEQNLNHDAMYWYRQDPGQGLRLIYYSQIVNDFQKGDIAEGYSVSREKKESFPLTVTSAQKNPTAFYLCASSIGGRAFSYEQYFGPGTRLTVT.

This clone was found a few times. This chain joins TRBV27 and TRBJ2-2, with 8 bases lining up with TRBD1. CDR1 and CDR2 from the germline V gene are MNHEY and SMNVEV (reference sequence). J lost 5 bases, V lost 5 bases, and 10 bases had no gene match. The CDR3 length is 16 residues. CDR3 DNA sequence: TGTGCCAGCAGTACTAAATCTCAGGGGGCAACCGGGGAGCTGTTTTTT. It specifies CASSTKSQGATGELFF.

This clone has a handful of counts. The CDR3 coding sequence is TGTGCCAGCAGCTTGATAGGGGCGTCAGGGGCCAACGTCCTGACTTTC. Its translation: CASSLIGASGANVLTF. J is TRBJ2-6 and V is TRBV5-4; D may be TRBD1 (5 bases). V was cut by 1 base and J by 4 bases, with 12 bases left in between. The CDR3 runs 16 residues. Germline assignment: CDR1 SGHNT and CDR2 YYREEE (reference sequence).

V is TRBV5-1 and J is TRBJ1-2; tentatively, D is TRBD1 (5 bases). The V end was cut by 0 bases, the J end by 6 bases, with 6 bases between. This CDR3 comprises 12 residues. The germline V gene encodes CDR1 SGHRS and CDR2 YFSETQ. This chain's CDR3 is CASSLAGDGYTF. CDR3 DNA: TGCGCCAGCAGCTTGGCGGGGGATGGCTACACCTTC.

The chain links TRBV7-2 to TRBJ2-7, with a possible D match to TRBD2 (6 bases). V gave up 5 bases and J gave up 2 bases, with 25 bases separating them. This CDR3 has 18 amino acids. Germline V gene lookup returns CDR1 SGHTA and CDR2 FQGNSA. This CDR3 is CASSLNPPMRLGTYEQYF. CDR3 nucleotides: TGTGCCAGCAGCCTCAACCCCCCCATGAGACTAGGAACCTACGAGCAGTACTTC.

The rearrangement joins TRBV4-2 to TRBJ2-3; D perhaps matches TRBD2 (7 bases). V dropped 0 bases and J dropped 4 bases, with 20 bases sitting between them. The CDR3 is 18 residues long. Germline CDR1 LGHNA, CDR2 YNFKEQ. The CDR3 nucleotides read TGTGCCAGCAGCCAAGATCTCCAAGGGGGAGGGCCCCCAGATACGCAGTATTTT. It specifies CASSQDLQGGGPPDTQYF.

This chain uses TRBV7-6 with TRBJ2-7, with a tentative D call TRBD1 (5 bases). The CDR3 loop spans 15 amino acids. From germline, CDR1 is SGHVS and CDR2 FNYEAQ. Trimming took off 5 bases at V and 2 bases at J, with 16 bases between the two ends. The CDR3 loop reads CASSPGNFRAYEQYF. CDR3 DNA: TGTGCCAGCAGCCCAGGGAACTTCCGCGCCTACGAGCAGTACTTC.

V gene TRBV10-3 combines with J gene TRBJ1-2; D is ambiguous. V gave up 0 bases and J gave up 3 bases, with 8 bases separating them. The germline V gene encodes CDR1 ENHRY and CDR2 SYGVKD. The CDR3 extends over 14 amino acids. The CDR3 region is CAISESVNYYGYTF. CDR3 DNA: TGTGCCATCAGTGAGTCTGTCAACTACTATGGCTACACCTTC.

This chain uses TRBV5-1 with TRBJ2-3; D is ambiguous. The ends were cut back, 7 bases at V and 6 bases at J, with 9 bases in the middle. CDR1 is SGHRS, CDR2 YFSETQ, per germline. There are 11 residues in the CDR3. The CDR3 sequence: CASASADTQYF. For the CDR3, the DNA is TGCGCCAGCGCCTCTGCGGATACGCAGTATTTT.

This chain joins TRBV4-1 and TRBJ1-2; no definite D call. Looked up from germline, CDR1 is MGHRA and CDR2 is YSYEKL. Trimming left V 2 bases short and J 4 bases short, with 20 bases between. The CDR3 sequence is 17 residues long. CDR3 amino acids: CASSQRFIRGSIYGYTF. CDR3 DNA sequence: TGCGCCAGCAGCCAAAGGTTCATCCGAGGGAGCATCTATGGCTACACCTTC.

The V and J genes are TRBV4-1 and TRBJ1-1; D ambiguous. V was shortened by 1 base and J by 7 bases, with 4 bases between the two germline ends. The V gene's germline CDR1 is MGHRA and CDR2 YSYEKL. This CDR3 has 11 residues. The chain's CDR3 is CASSQANEAFF. The CDR3, as DNA: TGCGCCAGCAGCCAAGCAAATGAAGCTTTCTTT.

This chain uses TRBV7-2 with TRBJ1-1; D unresolved. CDR1 and CDR2 (germline): SGHTA, FQGNSA. V dropped 4 bases and J dropped 6 bases, with 9 bases sitting between them. The CDR3 runs to 12 residues. This CDR3 is CASSYDYAEAFF. The CDR3 nucleotides are TGTGCCAGCAGCTATGACTACGCTGAAGCTTTCTTT.

The J gene is TRBJ1-1, the V gene TRBV18; D unclear. There are 15 residues in the CDR3. Trimming took 3 bases from V and 4 from J, leaving 15 bases between them. Germline V CDR1 and CDR2: KGHSH, LQKENI. The CDR3 sequence: CASSPSVVVGTEAFF. CDR3 in DNA: TGTGCCAGCTCACCCAGCGTGGTAGTTGGCACTGAAGCTTTCTTT.

The chain employs TRBV7-9 and TRBJ2-1; perhaps TRBD2 as D (5 bases). The germline V gene has CDR1 SEHNR and CDR2 FQNEAQ (reference sequence). V lost 4 bases and J lost 3, with 16 bases in between. This CDR3 has 16 residues. CDR3 DNA sequence: TGTGCCAGCAGCTCCCACGCAGACCGGGACTACAATGAGCAGTTCTTC. This codes for CASSSHADRDYNEQFF.

The chain uses TRBV2 and TRBJ2-1; D is possibly TRBD2 (5 bases). CDR1 SNHLY and CDR2 FYNNEI come from the germline V gene. The CDR3 length is 15 residues. V was clipped by 7 bases and J by 5 bases, with 18 bases between them. The CDR3 DNA reads as TGTGCCAGCATCTACACTCTAGGACTGAACAATGAGCAGTTCTTC. Residues: CASIYTLGLNNEQFF.

This chain uses TRBV2 with TRBJ2-3; TRBD2 matches 9 bases. V was clipped by 5 bases and J by 4 bases; unmatched bases: 4. The CDR3 is 14 residues long. Germline assignment: CDR1 SNHLY and CDR2 FYNNEI. This chain's CDR3 is CASSTSGPSDTQYF. CDR3 sequence (DNA): TGTGCCAGCAGTACTAGCGGGCCCTCAGATACGCAGTATTTT.

This clone was observed a single time. The chain combines TRBV7-2 with TRBJ2-1, with TRBD2 identical over 9 bases. The CDR3 is 14 residues long. Looked up from germline, CDR1 is SGHTA and CDR2 is FQGNSA. V shed 3 bases and J 8 bases; nucleotides not matched to a gene: 5. The CDR3 DNA reads TGTGCCAGCAGCTTGAGCGGGAGGTTTGATGAGCAGTTCTTC. Its protein is CASSLSGRFDEQFF.

This clone has just a few counts. The chain carries TRBV2 and TRBJ1-1; 7 bases are shared with TRBD1. Unmatched junction bases numbered 5, after V lost 3 bases and J lost 4 bases. The CDR3 is 14 amino acids. Per germline, CDR1 SNHLY and CDR2 FYNNEI. The CDR3 loop reads CASSDRQGSTEAFF. The CDR3 DNA is TGTGCCAGCAGTGACCGACAGGGTTCCACTGAAGCTTTCTTT.

This rearrangement joins TRBV6-5 to TRBJ2-7; maybe TRBD1 (5 bases). Germline CDR1 and CDR2: MNHEY and SVGAGI. V lost 2 bases, J lost 1 base, and 15 bases lay in between. CDR3 length: 16 amino acids. The DNA for the CDR3 is TGTGCCAGCAGTTACATCGGCTTTCAGGGATCCTACGAGCAGTACTTC. The encoded protein is CASSYIGFQGSYEQYF.

CDR3 loop: CASRPSGGSGELFF. For the CDR3, the DNA is TGTGCCAGTAGGCCCAGCGGGGGGTCCGGGGAGCTGTTTTTT. The chain is built from TRBV19 and TRBJ2-2, with 9 bases aligning to TRBD2. This CDR3 has 14 residues. Germline V gene sequence: CDR1 LNHDA, CDR2 SQIVND (reference sequence). The ends lost 6 bases at V and 6 bases at J; junction bases unmatched: 5. Complete variable domain (other parts from reference TRBV19 and TRBJ2-2): DGGITQSPKYLFRKEGQNVTLSCEQNLNHDAMYWYRQDPGQGLRLIYYSQIVNDFQKGDIAEGYSVSREKKESFPLTVTSAQKNPTAFYLCASRPSGGSGELFFGEGSRLTVL.

In this sample, this clone turned up a few times. The chain has TRBV2 and TRBJ2-7; tentatively, D is TRBD2 (7 bases). The germline V and J ends were trimmed by 2 bases and 4 bases, with 12 bases remaining between them. Germline V gives CDR1 SNHLY, CDR2 FYNNEI. The length of the CDR3 is 14 residues. CDR3 protein: CASSELGGLYEQYF. The CDR3 DNA reads TGTGCCAGCAGTGAACTCGGGGGGCTTTACGAGCAGTACTTC.

The J gene is TRBJ1-2, the V gene TRBV28, with D tentatively TRBD1 (6 bases). The CDR3 loop spans 14 amino acids. Germline CDR1 reads MDHEN; CDR2 reads SYDVKM. V lost 5 bases to trimming and J lost 3 bases, with 13 bases between them. In nucleotides, the CDR3 is TGTGCCAGCAGTAGGGACACGTTGGACTATGGCTACACCTTC. Its translation is CASSRDTLDYGYTF.